The source of this TCR beta chain is a study of T cells after yellow fever vaccination. In this sample, this clonotype turned up many times. The CDR3 spans 14 residues. Germline V gives CDR1 DFQATT, CDR2 SNEGSKA (reference sequence). Trimming took off 4 bases at V and 2 bases at J, with 15 bases between the two ends. TCRdb processed the 5' RACE reads anew with MiXCR; each CDR3 protein has one entry. The sample shows about 300,000 distinct CDR3 sequences, around 10% of them seen only once. The TCR sequence derives from a man aged 18 to 29 who received the YFV17D yellow fever vaccine. V is TRBV20-1 and J is TRBJ2-7, with D perhaps TRBD1 (5 bases). Sequenced material: CD4+ T cells sorted from PBMCs, taken 5 days after the yellow fever booster vaccination. The CDR3 DNA reads as TGCAGTGCTACCTCTGGGGCCCCCGCCTACGAGCAGTACTTC. It codes for CSATSGAPAYEQYF.